Presented here are 20 T cell receptor beta chains from one specimen sequenced in a study of T cell repertoires in cytomegalovirus infection. Antigens for these TCRs are unknown. In TCRdb, the reads were re-called with MiXCR into one record per CDR3 protein. Among fewer than 350,000 distinct CDR3 sequences listed, 29% were seen once. Specimen: cultured PBMCs, collected from culture after CMV antigen stimulation. The receptors were sampled from a human donor in good health (CMV status not recorded). Some clones in this sample may be carry-over from other donors' samples.

The rearrangement uses TRBV12-3 or TRBV12-4 and TRBJ1-4, with a weak D call TRBD1 (5 bases). The CDR3 is 13 amino acids. V lost 7 bases and J 6 bases, leaving 12 bases between the germline ends. The CDR3 here is CASTPGAYEKLFF. CDR3 nucleotide sequence: TGTGCCAGCACCCCCGGGGCATATGAAAAACTGTTTTTT.

This chain joins TRBV7-2 and TRBJ2-1, with TRBD1 as a possible D gene (5 bases). The length of the CDR3 is 15 residues. Deletions cut 0 bases from V and 7 bases from J, with 13 bases between. CDR1 is SGHTA and CDR2 is FQGNSA in the germline V gene. As DNA, the CDR3 is TGTGCCAGCAGCTTAGCTGGGGCAGGCTGGAATGAGCAGTTCTTC. Translating gives CASSLAGAGWNEQFF.

V is TRBV4-1 and J is TRBJ2-2; 10 nucleotides agree with TRBD1. Per germline, CDR1 MGHRA and CDR2 YSYEKL. The CDR3 is 15 residues long. The J segment lost 6 bases and the V segment lost 4 bases, leaving 5 bases of the junction unmatched. CDR3 sequence reads: CASSRDRGLAGELFF. CDR3 DNA sequence: TGCGCCAGCAGCCGGGACAGGGGTTTGGCCGGGGAGCTGTTTTTT.

This chain uses TRBV27 with TRBJ1-4; unclear D gene. The CDR3 extends over 14 amino acids. V lost 4 bases to trimming and J lost 0 bases, with 6 bases between them. Germline V gene lookup returns CDR1 MNHEY and CDR2 SMNVEV (reference sequence). CDR3 sequence reads: CASSSYATNEKLFF. CDR3 in DNA: TGTGCCAGCAGTTCGTATGCAACTAATGAAAAACTGTTTTTT. The entire variable domain, with the rest obtained from reference TRBV27 and TRBJ1-4, is as follows: EAQVTQNPRYLITVTGKKLTVTCSQNMNHEYMSWYRQDPGLGLRQIYYSMNVEVTDKGDVPEGYKVSRKEKRNFPLILESPSPNQTSLYFCASSSYATNEKLFFGSGTQLSVL.

This chain uses TRBV4-1 with TRBJ1-2, with D possibly being TRBD1 (5 bases). Trimming took 3 bases from V and 5 from J, leaving 19 bases between them. Germline lookup yields CDR1 MGHRA and CDR2 YSYEKL. The CDR3 runs 16 residues. The CDR3 DNA is TGCGCCAGCAGCCACCCGACAGAGGGGCTAGGTTATGGCTACACCTTC. Translating gives CASSHPTEGLGYGYTF.

The chain combines TRBV28 with TRBJ2-1, with 13 nucleotides matching TRBD2. The CDR3 covers 18 residues. The germline CDR1 and CDR2 sequences are MDHEN and SYDVKM. V shed 3 bases, J shed 3 bases, and the junction held 8 bases outside the gene matches. This CDR3 reads CASSFELAGGSGYNEQFF. In DNA, the CDR3 is TGTGCCAGCAGTTTCGAACTAGCGGGAGGGTCCGGCTACAATGAGCAGTTCTTC.

J is TRBJ1-6 and V is TRBV20-1, with 10 bases lining up with TRBD1. The V and J ends lost 6 bases and 15 bases, in that order; junction bases with no gene match: 17. Germline-derived CDR1 and CDR2 are DFQATT and SNEGSKA (reference sequence). The CDR3 totals 15 residues. CDR3 protein: CSAPEAGTGANDLHF. CDR3 coding DNA: TGCAGTGCACCCGAGGCGGGGACAGGGGCAAATGACCTCCACTTT.

This clonotype was seen at least ten times. The chain joins TRBV11-2 to TRBJ2-4, with 15 bases lining up with TRBD2. V dropped 2 bases and J dropped 0; count of bases not matched to a gene: 8. The CDR3 runs 20 residues. Looked up from germline, CDR1 is SGHAT and CDR2 is FQNNGV. For the CDR3, the DNA is TGTGCCAGCAGCTTAAACGTTGGACTAGCGGGAGGGGGAGCCAAAAACATTCAGTACTTC. Its translation: CASSLNVGLAGGGAKNIQYF.

This rearrangement joins TRBV11-3 to TRBJ2-5, with D tentatively TRBD2 (5 bases). V was shortened by 2 bases and J by 3 bases, with 7 bases between the two germline ends. CDR1 is SGHNT, CDR2 YENEEA, per germline. The CDR3 has 13 residues. The CDR3 loop is CASSLNGKETQYF. The CDR3 bases are TGTGCCAGCAGCTTAAACGGGAAAGAGACCCAGTACTTC.

V usage is TRBV7-9 and J usage is TRBJ2-3, with a possible D match to TRBD2 (5 bases). The CDR3 contains 16 residues. The V gene's germline CDR1 is SEHNR and CDR2 FQNEAQ (reference sequence). V lost 0 bases, J lost 0 bases, and 10 bases lay in between. In DNA form, the CDR3 reads TGTGCCAGCAGCTTAGCGGCGGGTGCTAGCACAGATACGCAGTATTTT. The encoded protein is CASSLAAGASTDTQYF.

The table lists this clonotype with many counts. The rearrangement links TRBV7-2 to TRBJ2-6; D call uncertain. Trimming removed 1 base from V and 1 base from J, with 14 bases in between. Germline loops: CDR1 SGHTA, CDR2 FQGNSA. CDR3 length equals 18 residues. Here the CDR3 reads CASSLGGFGVSGANVLTF. The CDR3 DNA is TGTGCCAGCAGCTTAGGGGGTTTTGGAGTTTCTGGGGCCAACGTCCTGACTTTC.

The chain uses TRBV20-1 and TRBJ1-2, with D perhaps TRBD1 (5 bases). CDR1 is DFQATT and CDR2 is SNEGSKA in the germline V gene (reference sequence). This CDR3 has 15 residues. V was shortened by 0 bases and J by 4 bases, with 15 bases between the two germline ends. The CDR3: CSARDRVGHPYGYTF. The CDR3, as DNA: TGCAGTGCTAGAGATCGAGTGGGGCACCCCTATGGCTACACCTTC.

This clonotype was found many times. The chain recombines TRBV7-2 with TRBJ1-2; a possible D gene is TRBD1 (5 bases). Germline V gene lookup returns CDR1 SGHTA and CDR2 FQGNSA. The V end lost 2 bases, the J end lost 4 bases, and 8 bases lay between the germline ends. This CDR3 is 13 amino acids long. CDR3 nucleotides: TGTGCCAGCAGCTTATTGACAGCCTATGGCTACACCTTC. This sequence encodes CASSLLTAYGYTF. The full variable domain, completed using reference TRBV7-2 and TRBJ1-2, is GAGVSQSPSNKVTEKGKDVELRCDPISGHTALYWYRQSLGQGLEFLIYFQGNSAPDKSGLPSDRFSAERTGGSVSTLTIQRTQQEDSAVYLCASSLLTAYGYTFGSGTRLTVV.

The chain has TRBV19 and TRBJ2-1, with D possibly TRBD1 on 5 matching bases. V was shortened by 3 bases and J by 5 bases, with 8 bases between the two germline ends. The CDR3 runs to 13 residues. Germline V gives CDR1 LNHDA, CDR2 SQIVND (reference sequence). DNA of the CDR3: TGTGCCAGTAGTATCGACAGCGACAATGAGCAGTTCTTC. This codes for CASSIDSDNEQFF.

The chain couples TRBV28 to TRBJ2-1; D is possibly TRBD1 (6 bases). V shed 2 bases and J shed 0 bases, with 17 bases lying between them. The germline V gene encodes CDR1 MDHEN and CDR2 SYDVKM. The CDR3 loop spans 18 amino acids. This CDR3 reads CASSLPKDRSSSYNEQFF. The CDR3 bases are TGTGCCAGCAGTTTACCCAAGGACAGATCCAGCTCCTACAATGAGCAGTTCTTC.

In its sample, this clonotype was seen a few times. This chain joins TRBV20-1 and TRBJ2-1, with 13 nucleotides matching TRBD2. V dropped 6 bases and J dropped 7; count of bases not matched to a gene: 6. Germline CDR1 is DFQATT and CDR2 is SNEGSKA (reference sequence). This CDR3 is 14 amino acids long. CDR3 amino acids: CSAKLAGGRNEQFF. CDR3 DNA: TGCAGTGCAAAACTAGCGGGAGGGCGAAATGAGCAGTTCTTC.

This clonotype was observed a few times. The chain uses TRBV7-9 and TRBJ2-1; D is undetermined. V shed 5 bases and J shed 10 bases, with 12 bases lying between them. There are 12 residues in the CDR3. Germline V gene sequence: CDR1 SEHNR, CDR2 FQNEAQ (reference sequence). This CDR3 is CASSLSLHEQFF. The CDR3 DNA reads as TGTGCCAGCAGCCTCAGCCTCCACGAGCAGTTCTTC.

This clonotype has just a few counts. V is TRBV7-6 and J is TRBJ1-4, with TRBD1 identical over 8 bases. This CDR3 comprises 14 residues. Germline V gene data show CDR1 as SGHVS and CDR2 as FNYEAQ. Losses at the gene ends were 4 bases for V and 6 bases for J; bases not matched to a gene: 4. The CDR3 sequence: CASSSRGRDEKLFF. The CDR3 nucleotides are TGTGCCAGCAGCTCCAGGGGGCGCGATGAAAAACTGTTTTTT. Complete variable domain (other parts from reference TRBV7-6 and TRBJ1-4): GAGVSQSPRYKVTKRGQDVALRCDPISGHVSLYWYRQALGQGPEFLTYFNYEAQQDKSGLPNDRFSAERPEGSISTLTIQRTEQRDSAMYRCASSSRGRDEKLFFGSGTQLSVL.

This clonotype was picked up a small number of times. The chain carries TRBV6-1 and TRBJ2-7; a possible D gene is TRBD1 (5 bases). The length of the CDR3 is 15 residues. In germline, CDR1 is MNHNS, CDR2 SASEGT. The ends were cut back, 5 bases at V and 4 bases at J, with 18 bases in the middle. CDR3 sequence: CASSPSRGRSYEQYF. As DNA, the CDR3 is TGTGCCAGCAGTCCCTCTAGGGGTCGCTCATACGAGCAGTACTTC.

Only a few counts were recorded for this clonotype. V gene TRBV3-1 combines with J gene TRBJ1-1; D is perhaps TRBD1 (5 bases). Germline V gene lookup returns CDR1 LGHDT and CDR2 YNNKEL (reference sequence). Trimming removed 5 bases at V and 1 base at J, with 8 bases between. The CDR3 consists of 13 residues. This CDR3 is CASSRGANTEAFF. For the CDR3, the DNA is TGTGCCAGCAGCAGGGGCGCGAACACTGAAGCTTTCTTT.